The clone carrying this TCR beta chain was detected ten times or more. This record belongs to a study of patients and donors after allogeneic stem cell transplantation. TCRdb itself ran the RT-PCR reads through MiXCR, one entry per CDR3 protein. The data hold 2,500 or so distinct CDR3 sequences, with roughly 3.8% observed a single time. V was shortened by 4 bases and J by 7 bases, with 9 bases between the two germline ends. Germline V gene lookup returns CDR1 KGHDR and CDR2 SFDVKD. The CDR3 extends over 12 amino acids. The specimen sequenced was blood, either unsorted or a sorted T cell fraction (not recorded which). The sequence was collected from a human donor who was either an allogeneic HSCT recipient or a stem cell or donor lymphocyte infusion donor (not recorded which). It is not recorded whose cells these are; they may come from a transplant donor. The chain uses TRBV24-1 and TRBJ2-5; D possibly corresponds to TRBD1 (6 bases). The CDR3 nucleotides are TGTGCCACCAGTGACACAGGGACGACCCAGTACTTC. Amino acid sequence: CATSDTGTTQYF.